Each of the 17 T cell receptor beta chains below was sequenced from the same sample in a study of identical twins. TCRdb ran MiXCR on the 5' RACE reads and lists one entry per CDR3 protein. Of 250,000 or so distinct CDR3 sequences listed, about 8.9% are singletons. These data also featured in a second study, about yellow fever vaccine responses in identical twins.

Material for sequencing was CD8+ T cells sorted from blood. These receptors were obtained from a woman younger than 35 in good health.

This clonotype was seen only a few times. The V and J genes are TRBV4-1 and TRBJ2-3; TRBD1 aligns across 8 bases. The CDR3 runs to 15 residues. V lost 4 bases and J lost 1; bases outside the gene matches: 4. Germline assignment: CDR1 MGHRA and CDR2 YSYEKL. The CDR3 nucleotides are TGCGCCAGCAGCCTATCGGACAGGGGCACAGATACGCAGTATTTT. Translation gives CASSLSDRGTDTQYF.

The chain employs TRBV7-2 and TRBJ2-5; 7 bases agree with TRBD1. V lost 1 base to trimming and J lost 4 bases; unmatched junction nucleotides: 3. The CDR3 has 14 amino acids. Per germline, CDR1 SGHTA and CDR2 FQGNSA. The DNA of the CDR3 is TGTGCCAGCAGCTTAGTCCAGGGGGTAGAGACCCAGTACTTC. This translates into CASSLVQGVETQYF.

Many counts were recorded for this clonotype. V is TRBV5-6 and J is TRBJ2-1; 10 bases map to TRBD2. Trimming at V came to 0 bases and at J to 5 bases, leaving 5 bases not matched to a gene. Germline V CDR1 and CDR2: SGHDT, YYEEEE. This CDR3 spans 16 amino acids. The CDR3 reads CASSLAWTSGHNEQFF. CDR3 coding DNA: TGTGCCAGCAGCTTGGCCTGGACTAGCGGCCACAATGAGCAGTTCTTC.

The sample holds many counts of this clonotype. This rearrangement joins TRBV5-1 to TRBJ1-1; TRBD1 matches at 11 bases. Germline-derived CDR1 and CDR2 are SGHRS and YFSETQ. The CDR3 is 15 residues long. Trimming cost V 2 bases and J 5 bases; bases outside gene matches: 5. The CDR3 reads CASSLWDRGYTEAFF. The CDR3 DNA is TGCGCCAGCAGCTTATGGGACAGGGGGTATACTGAAGCTTTCTTT.

A few counts support this clonotype. The rearrangement links TRBV14 to TRBJ2-4; D is possibly TRBD1 or TRBD2 (5 bases each). The CDR3 runs 16 residues. Trimming took off 4 bases at V and 0 bases at J, with 13 bases between the two ends. Germline V CDR1 and CDR2: SGHDN, FVKESK. CDR3 coding DNA: TGTGCCAGCAGCCCCGGACGGGGCCTAGCCAAAAACATTCAGTACTTC. Its protein product is CASSPGRGLAKNIQYF.

The chain employs TRBV5-5 and TRBJ2-7; 7 nucleotides line up with TRBD2. V was pared by 3 bases and J by 7 bases, with 16 bases of the junction left unmatched. The V gene's germline CDR1 is SGHKS and CDR2 YYEKEE (reference sequence). The CDR3 length is 16 residues. CDR3 loop: CASSSGGRTGYREQYF. For the CDR3, the DNA is TGTGCCAGCAGCTCGGGAGGAAGGACCGGTTATAGGGAGCAGTACTTC.

This chain links TRBV14 with TRBJ2-1; possible D gene TRBD2, 7 bases. This CDR3 is 16 amino acids long. V lost 0 bases and J lost 6, with 15 bases in between. Germline CDR1 reads SGHDN; CDR2 reads FVKESK. Written as DNA, the CDR3 is TGTGCCAGCAGCCAAGATGGGGGGGCTCGAACCAATGAGCAGTTCTTC. Residues: CASSQDGGARTNEQFF.

This clonotype came up many times. This rearrangement joins TRBV29-1 to TRBJ2-7; possibly TRBD2 for D (6 bases). The germline gives CDR1 SQVTM, CDR2 ANQGSEA. This CDR3 spans 12 amino acids. V was shortened by 3 bases and J by 4 bases, with 10 bases between the two germline ends. CDR3 DNA sequence: TGCAGCGTTGAGGAGGGTTCTTACGAGCAGTACTTC. It codes for CSVEEGSYEQYF.

This clonotype showed up many times. Written as DNA, the CDR3 is TGTGCCAGCAGTTTGGCCACGACAGATACGCAGTATTTT. This codes for CASSLATTDTQYF. The genes are TRBV12-3 or TRBV12-4 and TRBJ2-3; D not resolved. The CDR3 is 13 amino acids. Trimming shortened V by 3 bases and J by 3 bases, and 7 bases separated the two germline ends.

This clonotype occurred many times. The CDR3 loop reads CASGSGTTLSDTQYF. CDR3 nucleotide sequence: TGTGCCAGCGGTTCCGGGACAACTTTGTCAGATACGCAGTATTTT. V is TRBV12-3 or TRBV12-4 and J is TRBJ2-3; D is possibly TRBD1 (6 bases). V gave up 8 bases and J gave up 4 bases, with 19 bases separating them. The CDR3 runs 15 residues.

This chain uses TRBV5-1 with TRBJ2-3; D possibly corresponds to TRBD2 (6 bases). The ends were cut back, 7 bases at V and 4 bases at J, with 13 bases in the middle. CDR3 length equals 13 residues. CDR1 and CDR2 from the germline V gene are SGHRS and YFSETQ. CDR3 coding DNA: TGCGCCAGCCGAGCCTCGGGGGCAGATACGCAGTATTTT. It specifies CASRASGADTQYF.

This clonotype was seen a handful of times. V gene TRBV18 combines with J gene TRBJ2-3, with D perhaps TRBD2 (5 bases). V was cut by 0 bases and J by 7 bases, with 11 bases left in between. The germline V gene encodes CDR1 KGHSH and CDR2 LQKENI. The CDR3 runs 14 residues. DNA of the CDR3: TGTGCCAGCTCACCACCGGTATTAGCGAATACGCAGTATTTT. Its protein product is CASSPPVLANTQYF.

This clonotype was picked up many times. The chain employs TRBV3-1 and TRBJ2-1; weak D call: TRBD1 (6 bases). The germline CDR1 and CDR2 sequences are LGHDT and YNNKEL (reference sequence). The CDR3 totals 15 residues. V was clipped by 0 bases and J by 5 bases, with 11 bases between them. As DNA, the CDR3 is TGTGCCAGCAGCCAAGACCTTCGGACAGACAATGAGCAGTTCTTC. This gives the protein CASSQDLRTDNEQFF.

Ten or more counts support this clonotype. V and J are TRBV9 and TRBJ2-7, with D perhaps TRBD2 (6 bases). This CDR3 contains 14 residues. The germline gives CDR1 SGDLS, CDR2 YYNGEE. The V end was cut by 4 bases, the J end by 7 bases, with 18 bases between. The CDR3 sequence is CASSPGGYSGEQYF. The CDR3 DNA reads as TGTGCCAGCAGCCCAGGAGGGTACTCTGGGGAGCAGTACTTC.

The chain joins TRBV4-2 to TRBJ2-7; no reliable D call. Trimming stripped 1 base from V and 4 bases from J, with 23 bases between. CDR3 length: 18 amino acids. Germline V gene data show CDR1 as LGHNA and CDR2 as YNFKEQ. CDR3 in amino acids: CASSQGPSGPTLSYEQYF. The CDR3 DNA follows: TGTGCCAGCAGCCAAGGGCCCTCTGGACCCACCCTCTCTTACGAGCAGTACTTC.

The genes are TRBV29-1 and TRBJ2-3; D is unclear. V was cut by 4 bases and J by 6 bases, with 17 bases left in between. CDR1 SQVTM and CDR2 ANQGSEA come from the germline V gene. The CDR3 runs 14 residues. For the CDR3, the DNA is TGCAGCGTTGCTTCGGCCCACGTGGGGGATACGCAGTATTTT. Translated: CSVASAHVGDTQYF.

The chain joins TRBV20-1 to TRBJ2-1; D call uncertain. Germline V CDR1 and CDR2: DFQATT, SNEGSKA (reference sequence). Trimming took off 2 bases at V and 2 bases at J, with 7 bases between the two ends. The CDR3 has 13 amino acids. In DNA form, the CDR3 reads TGCAGTGCTAGACTAGTCACCTACAATGAGCAGTTCTTC. Translation gives CSARLVTYNEQFF.